Following are 20 T cell receptor beta chains from one sample sequenced in a study of T cell changes during pregnancy in multiple sclerosis. The table came from immunoSEQ multiplex PCR; TCRdb's copy has only in-frame clones and leaves some out. The sample contains roughly 30,000 clones, 90% of which appear only once. Sequencing used CD8+ T cells from peripheral blood mononuclear cells, obtained in the second trimester of pregnancy. These receptors originate from a female donor with multiple sclerosis, enrolled in a pregnancy study.

V and J are TRBV19 and TRBJ2-1, with TRBD2 matching 8 bases. Germline-derived CDR1 and CDR2 are LNHDA and SQIVND (reference sequence). The CDR3 contains 16 residues. The ends lost 3 bases at V and 0 bases at J; junction bases unmatched: 4. CDR3 nucleotide sequence: TGTGCCAGTAGTATTACGGCGGGAGGCTCCTACAATGAGCAGTTCTTC. It codes for CASSITAGGSYNEQFF. The full variable domain, completed using reference TRBV19 and TRBJ2-1, is DGGITQSPKYLFRKEGQNVTLSCEQNLNHDAMYWYRQDPGQGLRLIYYSQIVNDFQKGDIAEGYSVSREKKESFPLTVTSAQKNPTAFYLCASSITAGGSYNEQFFGPGTRLTVL.

The rearrangement links TRBV7-9 to TRBJ2-1; 9 bases agree with TRBD1. This CDR3 comprises 14 residues. Losses at the gene ends were 5 bases for V and 8 bases for J; bases not matched to a gene: 7. Per germline, CDR1 SEHNR and CDR2 FQNEAQ (reference sequence). DNA for the CDR3: TGTGCCAGCAGCGCCGGACAGGGGTTGGATGAGCAGTTCTTC. Its protein is CASSAGQGLDEQFF.

The chain is built from TRBV27 and TRBJ2-7; 7 bases are shared with TRBD1. The CDR3 spans 15 residues. J gave up 3 bases and V 6 bases, and 11 bases lay outside the gene matches. The germline CDR1 and CDR2 sequences are MNHEY and SMNVEV (reference sequence). The DNA of the CDR3 is TGTGCCAGCAGGATAGCCAGGACAGGAAACTACGAGCAGTACTTC. Translation: CASRIARTGNYEQYF.

The chain has TRBV14 and TRBJ2-4, with 12 bases lining up with TRBD1. The trim removed 5 bases at V and 4 bases at J, leaving 6 bases unmatched. The CDR3 runs 16 residues. The germline gives CDR1 SGHDN, CDR2 FVKESK. The CDR3 spells CASSTRDRGLKNIQYF. CDR3 sequence (DNA): TGTGCCAGCAGCACACGGGACAGGGGGCTTAAAAACATTCAGTACTTC.

The gene calls are TRBV6-4 and TRBJ2-3, with TRBD2 as a possible D gene (6 bases). Germline V gene sequence: CDR1 MRHNA, CDR2 SNTAGT. V was cut by 0 bases and J by 2 bases, with 12 bases left in between. This CDR3 region has 16 residues. Here the CDR3 DNA reads TGTGCCAGCAGTGACTCCTGGGGGACTCACACAGATACGCAGTATTTT. Translated: CASSDSWGTHTDTQYF.

V is TRBV5-8 and J is TRBJ1-1, with 10 bases fitting TRBD1. Germline V gene lookup returns CDR1 SGHTS and CDR2 YDEGEE. The CDR3 runs to 19 residues. V lost 6 bases and J lost 1; bases outside the gene matches: 18. CDR3 region: CASTTERMTGGETNTEAFF. CDR3 sequence (DNA): TGTGCCAGCACCACCGAACGCATGACAGGGGGCGAGACGAACACTGAAGCTTTCTTT.

The CDR3 coding sequence is TGTGCCAGCAGCTTTATGCTAGCAGATTTCACCGGGGAGCTGTTTTTT. Translating it yields CASSFMLADFTGELFF. V is TRBV7-9 and J is TRBJ2-2; D possibly corresponds to TRBD2 (5 bases). The CDR3 runs 16 residues. V lost 3 bases to trimming and J lost 4 bases, with 15 bases between them. Germline CDR1 reads SEHNR; CDR2 reads FQNEAQ (reference sequence).

J is TRBJ1-5 and V is TRBV27, with D hard to call. Germline V gives CDR1 MNHEY, CDR2 SMNVEV (reference sequence). The V and J ends lost 2 bases and 6 bases respectively, with 17 bases between them. The CDR3 has 16 amino acids. CDR3 sequence: CASSLAPGGWSQPQHF. CDR3 coding DNA: TGTGCCAGCAGTTTAGCCCCGGGAGGGTGGTCTCAGCCCCAGCATTTT.

This clone was seen just once. The chain joins TRBV5-1 to TRBJ2-7; possible D gene TRBD1, 5 bases. The CDR3 is made up of 15 amino acids. The V end was cut by 0 bases, the J end by 5 bases, with 15 bases between. Germline loops: CDR1 SGHRS, CDR2 YFSETQ. The CDR3 protein is CASSLGTLKGHEQYF. The CDR3, as DNA: TGCGCCAGCAGCTTGGGGACGCTGAAGGGGCACGAGCAGTACTTC.

The chain has TRBV27 and TRBJ2-7; weak D call: TRBD2 (5 bases). With 7 bases removed from V and 3 bases from J, the gap between germline ends came to 13 bases. Germline V CDR1 and CDR2: MNHEY, SMNVEV (reference sequence). The CDR3 length is 13 residues. CDR3 in amino acids: CASKINAGYEQYF. In DNA, the CDR3 is TGTGCCAGCAAGATAAACGCGGGCTACGAGCAGTACTTC.

This rearrangement joins TRBV10-3 to TRBJ1-1; possible D gene TRBD1, 5 bases. Trimming shortened V by 6 bases and J by 5 bases, and 13 bases separated the two germline ends. The CDR3 length is 13 residues. Germline V lookup: CDR1 ENHRY, CDR2 SYGVKD. In DNA, the CDR3 is TGTGCCATCAGGGGGGGTAAAGAAACTGAAGCTTTCTTT. Translating gives CAIRGGKETEAFF.

This chain joins TRBV2 and TRBJ2-1; 14 bases map to TRBD2. Germline CDR1 and CDR2: SNHLY and FYNNEI. With V trimmed by 4 bases and J by 5 bases, 13 bases remained unmatched. The CDR3 spans 19 residues. In DNA form, the CDR3 reads TGTGCCAGCAGTGCACCTATGGGACTAGCGGGAGAGGCCCACAATGAGCAGTTCTTC. Translating gives CASSAPMGLAGEAHNEQFF.

The chain has TRBV27 and TRBJ2-6; the D gene is possibly TRBD1 (6 bases). The CDR3 has 15 residues. Germline CDR1 reads MNHEY; CDR2 reads SMNVEV (reference sequence). The germline V and J ends were trimmed by 6 bases and 4 bases, with 13 bases remaining between them. In DNA, the CDR3 is TGTGCCAGCAGCCTATACAGGGCCGGGGCCAACGTCCTGACTTTC. Translation: CASSLYRAGANVLTF. The full variable domain, with the rest looked up from reference TRBV27 and TRBJ2-6, is EAQVTQNPRYLITVTGKKLTVTCSQNMNHEYMSWYRQDPGLGLRQIYYSMNVEVTDKGDVPEGYKVSRKEKRNFPLILESPSPNQTSLYFCASSLYRAGANVLTFGAGSRLTVL.

The genes are TRBV19 and TRBJ2-6; possible D gene TRBD2, 5 bases. The CDR3 runs to 18 residues. The germline CDR1 and CDR2 sequences are LNHDA and SQIVND (reference sequence). The V end lost 4 bases, the J end lost 4 bases, and 20 bases lay between the germline ends. DNA for the CDR3: TGTGCCAGTAGTAGCCTAGCAAACCTCCCTCGAGGGGCCAACGTCCTGACTTTC. Protein: CASSSLANLPRGANVLTF.

The chain carries TRBV28 and TRBJ1-4; D gene unclear. CDR3 length equals 20 residues. The germline V and J ends were trimmed by 1 base and 5 bases, with 26 bases remaining between them. Germline CDR1 is MDHEN and CDR2 is SYDVKM. The CDR3 DNA sequence: TGTGCCAGCAGTTTATTACGGGATTTAGGACCTCGTTTCCTCAATGAAAAACTGTTTTTT. Translated, it gives CASSLLRDLGPRFLNEKLFF.

The chain combines TRBV4-1 with TRBJ2-1, with 10 bases that match TRBD2. Trimming removed 0 bases from V and 9 bases from J; junction bases left unmatched: 11. The CDR3 is made up of 17 amino acids. The germline V gene encodes CDR1 MGHRA and CDR2 YSYEKL. Here the CDR3 DNA reads TGCGCCAGCAGCCAAGATTTAAGGACTAGCGGATTTGGTGAGCAGTTCTTC. Its translation is CASSQDLRTSGFGEQFF.

The rearrangement joins TRBV2 to TRBJ1-1, with TRBD1 as a possible D gene (6 bases). This CDR3 has 13 residues. CDR1 is SNHLY and CDR2 is FYNNEI in the germline V gene. Trimming pared 5 bases from V and 1 base from J, leaving 8 bases between. For the CDR3, the DNA is TGTGCCAGCAGTAGGACAGAGAACACTGAAGCTTTCTTT. Translation gives CASSRTENTEAFF.

Written as DNA, the CDR3 is TGTGCCAGCAGCTTAGTAGGAGGAGAGCAGTACTTC. Translating gives CASSLVGGEQYF. The chain carries TRBV11-2 and TRBJ2-7, with D perhaps TRBD2 (5 bases). CDR1 is SGHAT and CDR2 is FQNNGV in the germline V gene. The V end was cut by 1 base, the J end by 7 bases, with 8 bases between. The CDR3 sequence is 12 residues long.

CDR3 bases: TGTGCCAGCAGCTTAACTAGCGATGCGAGTAGGGAGACCCAGTACTTC. Its translation: CASSLTSDASRETQYF. The V and J genes are TRBV7-9 and TRBJ2-5; TRBD2 matches 7 bases. V was clipped by 2 bases and J by 5 bases; unmatched bases: 11. Germline V gene lookup returns CDR1 SEHNR and CDR2 FQNEAQ (reference sequence). This CDR3 is 16 amino acids long.

This sequence joins TRBV30 and TRBJ1-2, with TRBD1 matching over 7 bases. This CDR3 has 15 residues. V gave up 2 bases and J gave up 7 bases; unmatched junction bases: 13. Per germline, CDR1 GTSNPN and CDR2 SVGIG (reference sequence). CDR3 region: CAWSPPTQGWRGYTF. The DNA for the CDR3 is TGTGCCTGGAGTCCCCCCACACAGGGGTGGCGTGGCTACACCTTC. The variable domain in full, with the rest retrieved from reference TRBV30 and TRBJ1-2, is SQTIHQWPATLVQPVGSPLSLECTVEGTSNPNLYWYRQAAGRGLQLLFYSVGIGQISSEVPQNLSASRPQDRQFILSSKKLLLSDSGFYLCAWSPPTQGWRGYTFGSGTRLTVV.